This note documents a single T cell receptor (beta chain) sequence. This clone is a singleton in its sample. The antigen it binds to is not known. Base-call qualities are not available, and no considerably larger clone is one nucleotide away. The germline V gene gives CDR1 as SGHAT and CDR2 as FQNNGV. The CDR3 starts with the cysteine, ends with the phenylalanine, and has 16 residues. Of the read, only the CDR3 DNA is kept; its 48 bases are in frame from base 1. Deletion took 3 bases off V and 0 bases off J, with a span of 13 bases between the germline ends. TCR CDR3 regions were amplified from genomic DNA by multiplex PCR using the deep immunoSEQ assay. Extracted genomic DNA from each cell subset was spread evenly across all wells of several immunoSEQ 96-well plates, with each plate serving as a replicate. For sorted subsets, each replicate PCR was loaded with 200 ng genomic DNA, equivalent to 30,000 or so T cell genomes. Purified libraries were quantified with a Qubit 3.0 fluorometer, sized on a Bioanalyzer 2100, and re-quantified with the KAPA Library Quantification kit. Every immunoSEQ 96-well plate was sequenced on a dedicated single-read 150-cycle Illumina NextSeq 550 flow cell. Regarding the original processing steps: The immunoSEQ output contained only junctional sequences without quality scores, so filtering could not match that applied to full-length reads. Sequences were annotated with PyIR, a Python wrapper for IgBLAST v1.9, using IMGT germline references to assign V/J genes and CDR3. Reads were filtered out if the reads had weak V/J assignments (E-value above 1e-6), no CDR3, stop codons, out-of-frame junctions, or ambiguous translated residues. V3J clonotypes were defined as sequences sharing the same inferred V gene, J gene, and CDR3 amino acid sequence. To compute the percentage overlap between repertoires, the number of shared unique clonotypes was divided by the size of the smaller repertoire. Repertoire richness was assessed with RTK rarefaction, the Chao1 estimator, and Recon v2.1 estimates of unobserved clonotypes. For all TCRbeta clonotypes obtained by the gDNA method from a few donors, generation probabilities were computed with OLGA. TCRdb carries this immuneACCESS record with in-frame sequences only. Its versions omit some clonotypes, under half of them owing to an unresolved V gene in the studies checked, with the rest unexplained. V, J and clone size are those of that table, while D and trimming were read from the DNA. The sample contains roughly 2 million clones, approximately 94% of them found a single time. The leading ten clones occupy about 1.1% of the sample.

The data belong to a study of shared clonotypes between healthy human individuals (dated by TCRdb to between 2020 and 2021). A note on the overall study: The cohort comprised two women and three men aged 18 to 49 years. Per donor, three plates each were used for CD4 naive and CD4 memory, two for CD8 naive, and one for CD8 memory. To estimate repertoire size and how much clonotype sharing occurs between individuals, the study deeply sequenced the blood TCR repertoires of roughly 5 healthy adults. Different laboratories and diverse techniques were used to prepare libraries and sequence TCR repertoires, to increase sequencing depth and limit assay-specific biases. Between about 0.85 and 9.5 billion PBMCs per donor were obtained by leukapheresis. Here is what the overall study found, with its caveats: Because the study included only a small number of donors, the genetic and exposure-history diversity represented was limited. Sampling was limited to blood, and TCR repertoires in tissue likely differ from TCR repertoires in blood. Pairwise subsampling indicated that sequencing depth was expected to affect the degree of clonotype sharing among donors. Sharing across a few donors was observed for roughly 5% of naive CD4, over 3% of naive CD8, 2% to 2.5% of memory CD4, and 0.4% of memory CD8 clonotypes. Compared with non-shared clonotypes, the clonotypes found in all four sorted-subset donors had higher generation probabilities. Estimated clonotype richness was generally larger for naive than for memory subsets. Even with the large sequencing depth, rarefaction of the sorted-subset datasets indicated that sequencing was incomplete.

CD8 naive samples were CD45RO-negative cells positively selected for CCR7, giving a CD45RA+CCR7+ population that excluded TemRA cells. The donors were healthy, HIV-negative adults with no recently reported acute infections or vaccinations. Only Caucasian adults living in Nashville, Tennessee, USA were represented among the donors. Blood was obtained by leukapheresis, after which PBMCs were separated by Ficoll-Histopaque density gradient centrifugation and cryopreserved in liquid nitrogen vapor phase. Purity and quantity of every magnetically sorted T cell population were checked by analytical flow cytometry. From each sorted fraction, genomic DNA was isolated and quantified by UV absorbance on a Nanodrop 2000c.

Sequencing was carried out using naive CD8+ T cells sorted from blood. What this sample's cell subset or site label stands for: CD45RA+CCR7+. The clonotype was recovered from a man between 18 and 29 years old in good health. The chain uses TRBV11-2 and TRBJ2-3, with no confidently assigned D gene. The DNA is as follows: TGTGCCAGCAGCTTTCTTGACACCTTTAGCACAGATACGCAGTATTTT. It codes for CASSFLDTFSTDTQYF.